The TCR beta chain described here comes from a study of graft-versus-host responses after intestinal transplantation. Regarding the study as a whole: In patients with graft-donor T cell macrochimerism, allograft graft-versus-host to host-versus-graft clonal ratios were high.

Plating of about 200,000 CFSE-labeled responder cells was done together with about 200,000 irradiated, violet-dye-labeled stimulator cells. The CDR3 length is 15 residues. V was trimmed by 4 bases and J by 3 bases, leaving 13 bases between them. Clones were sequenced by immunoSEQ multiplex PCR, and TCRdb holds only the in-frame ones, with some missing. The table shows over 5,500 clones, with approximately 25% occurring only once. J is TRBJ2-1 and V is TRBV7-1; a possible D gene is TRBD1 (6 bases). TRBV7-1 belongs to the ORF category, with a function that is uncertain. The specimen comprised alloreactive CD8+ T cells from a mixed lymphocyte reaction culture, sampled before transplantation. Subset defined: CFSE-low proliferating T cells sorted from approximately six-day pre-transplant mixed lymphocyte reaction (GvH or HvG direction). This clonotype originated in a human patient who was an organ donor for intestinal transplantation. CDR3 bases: TGTGCCAGCAGCTTAGCACAGGGTTTCTACAATGAGCAGTTCTTC. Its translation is CASSLAQGFYNEQFF.